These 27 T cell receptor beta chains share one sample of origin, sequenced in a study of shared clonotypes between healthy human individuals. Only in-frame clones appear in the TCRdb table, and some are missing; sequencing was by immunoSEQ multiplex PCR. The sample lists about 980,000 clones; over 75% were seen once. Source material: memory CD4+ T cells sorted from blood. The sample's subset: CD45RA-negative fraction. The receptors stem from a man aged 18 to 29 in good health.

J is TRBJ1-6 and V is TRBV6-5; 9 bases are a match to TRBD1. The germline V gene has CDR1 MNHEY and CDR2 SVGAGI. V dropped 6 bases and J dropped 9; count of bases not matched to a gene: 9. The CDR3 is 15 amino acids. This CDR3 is CASRNSGQGPSPLHF. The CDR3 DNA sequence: TGTGCCAGCAGGAACTCGGGACAGGGCCCTTCACCCCTCCACTTT.

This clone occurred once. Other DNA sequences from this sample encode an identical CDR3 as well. The CDR3 reads CASSLTGYGYTF. CDR3 in DNA: TGTGCCAGCAGCCTGACAGGCTATGGCTACACCTTC. The chain uses TRBV6-5 and TRBJ1-2; D might be TRBD1 (6 bases). CDR1 and CDR2 (germline): MNHEY, SVGAGI. The CDR3 consists of 12 residues. V dropped 6 bases and J dropped 4 bases, with 9 bases sitting between them.

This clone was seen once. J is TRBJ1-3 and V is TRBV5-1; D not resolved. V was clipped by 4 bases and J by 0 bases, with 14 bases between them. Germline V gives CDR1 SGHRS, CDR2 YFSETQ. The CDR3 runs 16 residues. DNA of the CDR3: TGCGCCAGCAGCGAGGGTGGGATCATCTCTGGAAACACCATATATTTT. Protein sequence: CASSEGGIISGNTIYF.

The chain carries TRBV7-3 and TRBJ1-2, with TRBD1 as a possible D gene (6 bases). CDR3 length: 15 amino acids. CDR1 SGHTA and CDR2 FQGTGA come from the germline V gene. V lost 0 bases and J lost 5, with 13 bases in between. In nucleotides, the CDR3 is TGTGCCAGCAGCTTAACCCCGGACAGCTCTTATGGCTACACCTTC. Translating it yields CASSLTPDSSYGYTF.

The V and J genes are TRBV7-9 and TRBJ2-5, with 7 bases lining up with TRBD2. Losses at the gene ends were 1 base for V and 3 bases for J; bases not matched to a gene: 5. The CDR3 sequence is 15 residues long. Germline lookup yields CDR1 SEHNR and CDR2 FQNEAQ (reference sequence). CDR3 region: CASSLGGGRKETQYF. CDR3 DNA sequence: TGTGCCAGCAGCTTAGGGGGCGGGAGAAAAGAGACCCAGTACTTC.

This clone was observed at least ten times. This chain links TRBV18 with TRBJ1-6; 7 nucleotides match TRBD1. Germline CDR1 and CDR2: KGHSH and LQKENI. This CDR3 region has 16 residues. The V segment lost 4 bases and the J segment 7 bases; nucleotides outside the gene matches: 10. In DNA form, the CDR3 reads TGTGCCAGCTCACTTACCACGGGACAGCAAAATTCACCCCTCCACTTT. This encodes CASSLTTGQQNSPLHF.

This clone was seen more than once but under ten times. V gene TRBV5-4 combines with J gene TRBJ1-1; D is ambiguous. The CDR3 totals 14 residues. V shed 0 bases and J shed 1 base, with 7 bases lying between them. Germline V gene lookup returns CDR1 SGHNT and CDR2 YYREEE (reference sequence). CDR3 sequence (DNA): TGTGCCAGCAGCTTGGATTATAAGAACACTGAAGCTTTCTTT. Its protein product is CASSLDYKNTEAFF.

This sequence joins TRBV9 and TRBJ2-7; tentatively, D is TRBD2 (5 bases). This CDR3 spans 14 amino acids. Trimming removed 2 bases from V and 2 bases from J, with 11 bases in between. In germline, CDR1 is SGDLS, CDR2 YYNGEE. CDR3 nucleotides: TGTGCCAGCAGCGTTGGGTCTAGCACCTACGAGCAGTACTTC. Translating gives CASSVGSSTYEQYF.

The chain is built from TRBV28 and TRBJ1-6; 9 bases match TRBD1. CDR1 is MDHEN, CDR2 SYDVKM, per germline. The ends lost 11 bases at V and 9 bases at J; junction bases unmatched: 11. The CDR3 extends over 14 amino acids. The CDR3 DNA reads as TGTGCCGGAAGAACGGGACAGGGCGGTTCACCCCTCCACTTT. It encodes CAGRTGQGGSPLHF.

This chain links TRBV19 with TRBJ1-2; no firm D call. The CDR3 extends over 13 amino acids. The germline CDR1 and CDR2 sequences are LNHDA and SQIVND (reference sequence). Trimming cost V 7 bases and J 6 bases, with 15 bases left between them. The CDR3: CASTPADGDGYTF. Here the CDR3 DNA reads TGTGCCAGTACCCCTGCCGACGGGGATGGCTACACCTTC.

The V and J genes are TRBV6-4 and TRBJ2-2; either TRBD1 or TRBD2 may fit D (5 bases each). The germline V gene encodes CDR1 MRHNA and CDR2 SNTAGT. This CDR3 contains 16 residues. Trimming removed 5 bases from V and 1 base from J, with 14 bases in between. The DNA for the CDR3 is TGTGCCAGCAGTTCCCGTGGGGACGGGAACACCGGGGAGCTGTTTTTT. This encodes CASSSRGDGNTGELFF.

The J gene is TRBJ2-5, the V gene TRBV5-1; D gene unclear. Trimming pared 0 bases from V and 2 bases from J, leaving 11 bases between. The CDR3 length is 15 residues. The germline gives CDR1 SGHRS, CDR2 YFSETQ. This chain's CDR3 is CASSLATGPQETQYF. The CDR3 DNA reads TGCGCCAGCAGCTTGGCCACGGGTCCTCAAGAGACCCAGTACTTC.

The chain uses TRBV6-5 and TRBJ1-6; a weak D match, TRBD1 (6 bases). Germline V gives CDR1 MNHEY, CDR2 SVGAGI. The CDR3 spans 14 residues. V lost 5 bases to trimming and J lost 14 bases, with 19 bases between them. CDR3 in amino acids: CASSVGQTAAALHF. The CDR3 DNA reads TGTGCCAGCAGTGTAGGACAGACCGCGGCCGCCCTCCACTTT.

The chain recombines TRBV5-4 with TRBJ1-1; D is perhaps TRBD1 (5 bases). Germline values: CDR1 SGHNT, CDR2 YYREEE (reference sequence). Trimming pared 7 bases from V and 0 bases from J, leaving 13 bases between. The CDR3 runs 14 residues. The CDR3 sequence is CASWGSFMNTEAFF. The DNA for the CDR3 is TGTGCCAGCTGGGGGTCCTTTATGAACACTGAAGCTTTCTTT.

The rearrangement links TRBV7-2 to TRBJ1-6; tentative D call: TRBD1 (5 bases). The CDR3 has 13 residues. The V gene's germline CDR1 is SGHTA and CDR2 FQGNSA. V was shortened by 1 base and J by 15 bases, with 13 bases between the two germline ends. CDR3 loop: CASSLVEGSILHF. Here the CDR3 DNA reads TGTGCCAGCAGCTTAGTGGAGGGGAGCATCCTCCACTTT.

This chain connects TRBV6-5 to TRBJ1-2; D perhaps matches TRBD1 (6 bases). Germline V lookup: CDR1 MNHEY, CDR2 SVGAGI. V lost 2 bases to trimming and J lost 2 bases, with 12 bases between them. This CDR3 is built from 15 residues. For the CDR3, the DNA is TGTGCCAGCAGTTACACCTTGCAGGGGAACTATGGCTACACCTTC. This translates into CASSYTLQGNYGYTF.

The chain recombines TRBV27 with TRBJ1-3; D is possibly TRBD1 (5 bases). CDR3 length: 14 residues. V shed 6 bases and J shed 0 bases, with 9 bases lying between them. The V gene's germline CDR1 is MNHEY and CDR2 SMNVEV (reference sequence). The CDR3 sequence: CASSRDFSGNTIYF. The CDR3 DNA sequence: TGTGCCAGCAGCCGGGACTTCTCTGGAAACACCATATATTTT.

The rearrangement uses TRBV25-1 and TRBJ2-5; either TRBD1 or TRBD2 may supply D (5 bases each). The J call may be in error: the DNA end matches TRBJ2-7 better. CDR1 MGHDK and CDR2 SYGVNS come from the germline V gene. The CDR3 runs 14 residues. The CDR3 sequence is CASSGGAGSYEQYF. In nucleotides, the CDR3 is TGTGCCAGCAGTGGAGGGGCAGGGTCCTACGAGCAGTACTTC.

CDR3 in DNA: TGTGCCAGCAGCTTGTGGGGAAGAGAGACCCAGTACTTC. Protein: CASSLWGRETQYF. The genes are TRBV11-2 and TRBJ2-5; D remains ambiguous. V was shortened by 3 bases and J by 4 bases, with 9 bases between the two germline ends. Germline loops: CDR1 SGHAT, CDR2 FQNNGV. This CDR3 contains 13 residues.

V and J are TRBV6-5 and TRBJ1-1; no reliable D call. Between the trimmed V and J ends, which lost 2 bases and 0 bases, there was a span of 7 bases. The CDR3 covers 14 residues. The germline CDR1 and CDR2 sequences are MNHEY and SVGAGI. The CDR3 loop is CASSYVDVNTEAFF. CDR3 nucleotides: TGTGCCAGCAGTTACGTGGATGTGAACACTGAAGCTTTCTTT.

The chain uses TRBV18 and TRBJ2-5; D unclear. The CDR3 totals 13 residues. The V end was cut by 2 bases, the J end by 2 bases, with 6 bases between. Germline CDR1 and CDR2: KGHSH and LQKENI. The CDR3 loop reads CASSPTLQETQYF. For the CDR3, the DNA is TGTGCCAGCTCACCAACTCTGCAAGAGACCCAGTACTTC.

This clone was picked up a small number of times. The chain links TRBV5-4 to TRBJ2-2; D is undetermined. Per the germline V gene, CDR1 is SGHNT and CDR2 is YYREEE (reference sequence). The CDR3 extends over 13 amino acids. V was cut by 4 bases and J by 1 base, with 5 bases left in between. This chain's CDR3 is CASSVQNTGELFF. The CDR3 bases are TGTGCCAGCAGCGTACAGAACACCGGGGAGCTGTTTTTT.

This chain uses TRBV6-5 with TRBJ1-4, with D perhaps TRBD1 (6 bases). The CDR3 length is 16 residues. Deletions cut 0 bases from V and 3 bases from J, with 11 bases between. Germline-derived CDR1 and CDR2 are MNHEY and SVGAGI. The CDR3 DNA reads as TGTGCCAGCAGTTACTCCCGAGGGGGGGCTAATGAAAAACTGTTTTTT. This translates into CASSYSRGGANEKLFF.

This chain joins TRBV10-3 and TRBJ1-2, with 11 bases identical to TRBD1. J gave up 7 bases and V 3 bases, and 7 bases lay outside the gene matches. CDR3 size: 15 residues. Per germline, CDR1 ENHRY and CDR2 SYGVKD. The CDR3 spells CAISDQGQGVGGYTF. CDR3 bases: TGTGCCATCAGTGACCAGGGACAGGGGGTGGGTGGCTACACCTTC.

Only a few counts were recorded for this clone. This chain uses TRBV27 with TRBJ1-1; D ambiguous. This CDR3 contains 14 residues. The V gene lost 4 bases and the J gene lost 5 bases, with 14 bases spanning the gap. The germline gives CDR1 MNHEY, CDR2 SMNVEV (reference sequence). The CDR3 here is CASSSRPVGTEAFF. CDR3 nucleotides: TGTGCCAGCAGTTCCCGCCCTGTTGGGACTGAAGCTTTCTTT.

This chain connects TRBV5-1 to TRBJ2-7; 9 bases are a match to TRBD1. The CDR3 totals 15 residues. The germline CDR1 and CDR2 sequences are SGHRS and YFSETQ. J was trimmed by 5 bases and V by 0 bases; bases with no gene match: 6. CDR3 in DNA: TGCGCCAGCAGCTTGGAAGGACAGGGGATCGACGAGCAGTACTTC. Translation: CASSLEGQGIDEQYF.

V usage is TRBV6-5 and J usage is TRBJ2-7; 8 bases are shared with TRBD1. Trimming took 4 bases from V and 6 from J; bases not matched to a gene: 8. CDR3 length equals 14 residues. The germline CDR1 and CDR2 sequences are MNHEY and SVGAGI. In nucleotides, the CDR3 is TGTGCCAGCAGTTCGCCCGGACAGGGAGGCGAGCAGTACTTC. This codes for CASSSPGQGGEQYF.